Sequencing of this T cell receptor (beta chain) was carried out in a study of CD8 T cells in ankylosing spondylitis. In germline, CDR1 is SQVTM, CDR2 ANQGSEA. The CDR3 runs 12 residues. The V segment lost 5 bases and the J segment 5 bases; nucleotides outside the gene matches: 3. TCRdb re-derived calls from the 5' RACE reads in MiXCR, one entry per CDR3 protein. The sample records some 290,000 distinct CDR3 sequences, roughly 20% being singletons. This sequence was found in a male donor with ankylosing spondylitis or in good health (not recorded which). The chain has TRBV29-1 and TRBJ2-7; 10 bases line up with TRBD2. The sequenced material came from blood, either unsorted or a sorted T cell fraction (not recorded which). CDR3 amino acids: CSVTGLANEQYV. The CDR3, as DNA: TGCAGCGTTACGGGACTAGCGAACGAGCAGTACGTC.